This T cell receptor beta chain is drawn from a study of blood T cell repertoires in COVID-19. Study summary: Sources were T cells, B-cell-depleted T cells, or PBMCs; the material itself was cDNA or gDNA.

The germline V gene encodes CDR1 MGHRA and CDR2 YSYEKL. The V end lost 2 bases, the J end lost 8 bases, and 7 bases lay between the germline ends. The CDR3 has 13 residues. TCRdb's copy holds only in-frame clones and misses some; the assay was immunoSEQ multiplex PCR. The sample lists about 41,000 clones, around nine tenths occurring once. The sequence came from a middle-aged man with COVID-19, enrolled during active disease. The sample taken for sequencing was peripheral blood. This chain links TRBV4-1 with TRBJ1-6; D is unclear. In nucleotides, the CDR3 is TGCGCCAGCAGCCAAAGCTCCTATTCACCCCTCCACTTT. Protein: CASSQSSYSPLHF.